This T cell receptor (beta chain) was profiled in a study of neurological immune-mediated disorders. Germline values: CDR1 DFQATT, CDR2 SNEGSKA (reference sequence). Trimming shortened V by 1 base and J by 2 bases, and 5 bases separated the two germline ends. CDR3 length: 12 residues. The unsorted libraries had their origin in 2 million PBMCs stored at -80 C. This clonotype has a count of ten or more. cDNA was made by 5'RACE with 10-nucleotide random UMIs. TCRdb passed the 5' RACE reads through MiXCR, listing each CDR3 protein once. The sample records roughly 60,000 distinct CDR3 sequences, about an eighth being singletons.

The receptor's source is a man aged 55 to 70 in good health. Sequences were obtained from PBMCs. The V gene is TRBV20-1, the J gene TRBJ1-1; D unclear. The CDR3 coding sequence is TGCAGTGCTAGAGGCGGAAACACTGAAGCTTTCTTT. It translates to CSARGGNTEAFF.